This note documents a single TCR beta chain sequence. This table comes from immunoSEQ multiplex PCR, and its TCRdb copy is limited to in-frame clones, with some not included. The sample lists 150,000 to 200,000 clones, roughly 86% occurring once. The source of the sample is a study of blood T cell repertoires in COVID-19. V lost 7 bases, J lost 8 bases, and 17 bases lay in between. This CDR3 is 13 amino acids long. Germline CDR1 and CDR2: WNHNN and SYGVQD (reference sequence). The gene calls are TRBV10-1 and TRBJ1-2; D is undetermined. The specimen was peripheral blood. The TCR sequence derives from a woman aged 45-65 years with acute or convalescent COVID-19. The CDR3 coding sequence is TGCGCCAGCACCCACCGGGATTATCGAGGCTACACCTTC. Its protein is CASTHRDYRGYTF.